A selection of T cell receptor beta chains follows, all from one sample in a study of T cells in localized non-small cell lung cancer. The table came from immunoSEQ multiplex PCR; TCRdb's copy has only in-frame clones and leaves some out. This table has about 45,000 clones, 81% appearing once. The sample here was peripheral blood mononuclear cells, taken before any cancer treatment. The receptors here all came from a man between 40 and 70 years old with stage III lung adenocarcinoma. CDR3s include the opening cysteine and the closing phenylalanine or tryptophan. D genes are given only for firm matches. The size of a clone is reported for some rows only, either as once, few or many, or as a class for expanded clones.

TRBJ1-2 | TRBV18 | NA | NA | TGTGCCAGCTCACCCACCTCAGGGGAAGGCTACACCTTC | CASSPTSGEGYTF
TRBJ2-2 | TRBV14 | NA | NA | TGTGCCAGCAGCCCGGGGGACCGTAACACCGGGGAGCTGTTTTTT | CASSPGDRNTGELFF
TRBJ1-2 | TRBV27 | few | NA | TGTGCCAGCAGTCCCCACGGTCTCTATGGCTACACCTTC | CASSPHGLYGYTF
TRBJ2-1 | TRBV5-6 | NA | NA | TGTGCCAGCAGCTTGGTTGGCGGGGCCTTTAATGAGCAGTTCTTC | CASSLVGGAFNEQFF
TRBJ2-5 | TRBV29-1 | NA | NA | TGCAGCGTTGCAGCTCAAGAGACCCAGTACTTC | CSVAAQETQYF
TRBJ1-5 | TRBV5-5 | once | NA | TGTGCCAGCAGCCCCGACAGGAATCAGCCCCAGCATTTT | CASSPDRNQPQHF
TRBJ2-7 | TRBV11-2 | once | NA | TGTGCCAGCAGCCCCTCCTCCGGGGGACCCTACGAGCAGTACTTC | CASSPSSGGPYEQYF
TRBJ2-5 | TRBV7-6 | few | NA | TGTGCCAGCAGCTCCGTCCCGCAAGAGACCCAGTACTTC | CASSSVPQETQYF
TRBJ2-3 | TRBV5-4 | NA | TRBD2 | TGTGCCAGCAGCCAAGATAGCCTAGCGGGGGATACAGATACGCAGTATTTT | CASSQDSLAGDTDTQYF
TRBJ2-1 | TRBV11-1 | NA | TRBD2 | TGTGCCAGCAGCTACCTTAGCGGGGGAAGCTCCTACAATGAGCAGTTCTTC | CASSYLSGGSSYNEQFF
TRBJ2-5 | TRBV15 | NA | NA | TGTGCCATTCGCAGGGACGGGGCAGAGACCCAGTACTTC | CAIRRDGAETQYF
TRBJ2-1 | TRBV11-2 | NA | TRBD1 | TGTGCCAGCAGCCACCCCGGACAGGTTCGGAATGAGCAGTTCTTC | CASSHPGQVRNEQFF
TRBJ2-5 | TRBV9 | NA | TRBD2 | TGTGCCAGCAGCCAAGAGCGGGGGGGCCAAGAGACCCAGTACTTC | CASSQERGGQETQYF
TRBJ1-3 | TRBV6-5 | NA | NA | TGTGCCAGCAGTTACGGGAGAAGGACCTCTGGAAACACCATATATTTT | CASSYGRRTSGNTIYF
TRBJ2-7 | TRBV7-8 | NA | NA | TGTGCCAGCAGCAACAACTTCCAGGGAGGAAAGGACGAGCAGTACTTC | CASSNNFQGGKDEQYF
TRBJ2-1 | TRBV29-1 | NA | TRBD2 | TGCAGCGTTGCCGGGACTAGCGGGGGGGCAGGGTCCTACAATGAGCAGTTCTTC | CSVAGTSGGAGSYNEQFF
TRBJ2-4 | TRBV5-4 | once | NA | TGTGCCAGCAGCCCGAGGGGGGGGGATGCCAAAAACATTCAGTACTTC | CASSPRGGDAKNIQYF
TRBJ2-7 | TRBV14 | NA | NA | TGTGCCAGCAGCCAAGGTGTCTACGAGCAGTACTTC | CASSQGVYEQYF
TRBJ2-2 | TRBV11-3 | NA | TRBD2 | TGTGCCAGCAGCCGGACTAGTGGTTTTACCGGGGAGCTGTTTTTT | CASSRTSGFTGELFF